These 21 T cell receptor beta chains originate from one sample sequenced in a study of cytomegalovirus exposure and HLA in healthy donors. PCR involved 60 Vbeta and 13 Jbeta primers. Libraries were prepared by immunoSEQ multiplex PCR; TCRdb keeps only in-frame clonotypes and omits some of them. This table has some 270,000 clones, around 90% appearing once. The sample was PBMCs. All receptors come from a girl aged 2-10 years in good health and CMV-seronegative.

The rearrangement uses TRBV7-3 and TRBJ2-2, with D tentatively TRBD2 (6 bases). V was clipped by 6 bases and J by 6 bases, with 20 bases between them. This CDR3 is built from 16 residues. CDR1 and CDR2 (germline): SGHTA, FQGTGA. CDR3 in DNA: TGTGCCAGCAGTCAGAAATCCGGGACTCTTGCCGGGGAGCTGTTTTTT. It specifies CASSQKSGTLAGELFF.

The count of this clone is one. This chain links TRBV5-6 with TRBJ2-4, with D possibly matching TRBD2 (5 bases). Between the trimmed V and J ends, which lost 2 bases and 9 bases, there was a span of 21 bases. This CDR3 spans 16 amino acids. The germline CDR1 and CDR2 sequences are SGHDT and YYEEEE. CDR3 DNA sequence: TGTGCCAGCAGCTTTAAGTCGGTAGCCTGGAGGAGCATTCAGTACTTC. Encoded protein: CASSFKSVAWRSIQYF.

This sequence joins TRBV19 and TRBJ2-7; 9 bases align to TRBD1. The V gene end was trimmed by 4 bases and the J gene end by 5 bases; junction bases not matched to a gene: 9. In germline, CDR1 is LNHDA, CDR2 SQIVND (reference sequence). CDR3 length: 15 residues. This CDR3 reads CASSTSGTGLNEQYF. CDR3 coding DNA: TGTGCCAGTAGTACCTCCGGGACAGGGTTGAACGAGCAGTACTTC. Supplemented by reference TRBV19 and TRBJ2-7, the full variable domain reads DGGITQSPKYLFRKEGQNVTLSCEQNLNHDAMYWYRQDPGQGLRLIYYSQIVNDFQKGDIAEGYSVSREKKESFPLTVTSAQKNPTAFYLCASSTSGTGLNEQYFGPGTRLTVT.

This clone was picked up a small number of times. The V and J genes are TRBV5-1 and TRBJ2-7; the D gene is possibly TRBD2 (5 bases). CDR1 is SGHRS, CDR2 YFSETQ, per germline. V lost 0 bases and J lost 5, with 6 bases in between. The CDR3 runs 12 residues. The CDR3 region is CASSLVEDEQYF. CDR3 DNA: TGCGCCAGCAGCTTGGTGGAGGACGAGCAGTACTTC.

The chain joins TRBV2 to TRBJ2-3; 8 bases agree with TRBD2. The CDR3 length is 14 residues. The germline CDR1 and CDR2 sequences are SNHLY and FYNNEI. With 10 bases clipped from V and 2 bases from J, the junction kept 8 bases outside the gene matches. CDR3 loop: CAIHSGVSTDTQYF. CDR3 DNA sequence: TGTGCCATCCATAGCGGGGTCTCCACAGATACGCAGTATTTT.

The V gene is TRBV2, the J gene TRBJ1-3; 9 bases agree with TRBD1. CDR1 and CDR2 (germline): SNHLY, FYNNEI. V shed 4 bases, J shed 2 bases, and the junction held 6 bases outside the gene matches. The CDR3 is made up of 16 amino acids. In DNA form, the CDR3 reads TGTGCCAGCAGTGGAGTTAACAGGGGGCCTGGAAACACCATATATTTT. Its protein product is CASSGVNRGPGNTIYF.

CDR3 sequence: CASSPTRTSGRAAWVKNIQYF. The CDR3 region has the DNA TGTGCCAGCAGCCCGACTCGGACTAGCGGGAGGGCCGCTTGGGTCAAAAACATTCAGTACTTC. The rearrangement links TRBV9 to TRBJ2-4; 15 nucleotides line up with TRBD2. This CDR3 region has 21 residues. The germline gives CDR1 SGDLS, CDR2 YYNGEE. With 4 bases clipped from V and 3 bases from J, the junction kept 17 bases outside the gene matches.

V and J are TRBV5-6 and TRBJ2-1; 14 bases agree with TRBD2. The germline gives CDR1 SGHDT, CDR2 YYEEEE. The CDR3 sequence is 15 residues long. V was pared by 4 bases and J by 7 bases, with 4 bases of the junction left unmatched. The CDR3 DNA reads TGTGCCAGCAGCCAAAGGACTAGCGGGGGGAATGAGCAGTTCTTC. This sequence encodes CASSQRTSGGNEQFF. The full variable domain, in which reference TRBV5-6 and TRBJ2-1 provide the parts outside the CDR3, is DAGVTQSPTHLIKTRGQQVTLRCSPKSGHDTVSWYQQALGQGPQFIFQYYEEEERQRGNFPDRFSGHQFPNYSSELNVNALLLGDSALYLCASSQRTSGGNEQFFGPGTRLTVL.

In DNA, the CDR3 is TGTGCCAGCAGAGGGACAGTCCAAGAGACCCAGTACTTC. Its protein product is CASRGTVQETQYF. The V gene is TRBV7-2, the J gene TRBJ2-5; 7 positions agree with TRBD1. The CDR3 is 13 residues long. The V gene's germline CDR1 is SGHTA and CDR2 FQGNSA. V shed 6 bases, J shed 1 base, and the junction held 2 bases outside the gene matches.

This chain joins TRBV27 and TRBJ1-1, with D hard to call. This CDR3 has 13 residues. The germline V gene has CDR1 MNHEY and CDR2 SMNVEV (reference sequence). The germline V and J ends were trimmed by 3 bases and 7 bases, with 12 bases remaining between them. For the CDR3, the DNA is TGTGCCAGCAGTTTTGGGGAGTGGGATGAAGCTTTCTTT. It translates to CASSFGEWDEAFF.

The V and J genes are TRBV4-1 and TRBJ1-1; D is unresolved. The V and J ends lost 7 bases and 1 base respectively, with 13 bases between them. This CDR3 is 14 amino acids long. CDR1 is MGHRA and CDR2 is YSYEKL in the germline V gene. The CDR3 region has the DNA TGCGCCAGCAAAACGAGTCATGAGAACACTGAAGCTTTCTTT. Amino acid sequence: CASKTSHENTEAFF.

The chain combines TRBV6-1 with TRBJ1-5; D is undetermined. Per germline, CDR1 MNHNS and CDR2 SASEGT. Trimming removed 2 bases at V and 1 base at J, with 3 bases between. This CDR3 has 13 amino acids. The CDR3 loop is CASSESSNQPQHF. The CDR3 DNA is TGTGCCAGCAGTGAAAGCAGCAATCAGCCCCAGCATTTT.

This clone has a single count. Other DNA sequences in the same sample also yield this CDR3. The chain combines TRBV11-2 with TRBJ2-1; the D gene is possibly TRBD2 (6 bases). Trimming took 5 bases from V and 4 from J, leaving 12 bases between them. Per germline, CDR1 SGHAT and CDR2 FQNNGV. This CDR3 spans 14 amino acids. DNA for the CDR3: TGTGCCAGCAGCCCGTGGGGAGGATACAATGAGCAGTTCTTC. Translated: CASSPWGGYNEQFF.

The V gene is TRBV5-4, the J gene TRBJ2-7, with D tentatively TRBD1 (5 bases). Per the germline V gene, CDR1 is SGHNT and CDR2 is YYREEE (reference sequence). V lost 0 bases and J lost 5, with 12 bases in between. This CDR3 is 14 amino acids long. Here the CDR3 reads CASSLGGSIDEQYF. The DNA of the CDR3 is TGTGCCAGCAGCTTGGGGGGCTCCATAGACGAGCAGTACTTC. Supplemented by reference TRBV5-4 and TRBJ2-7, the full variable domain reads ETGVTQSPTHLIKTRGQQVTLRCSSQSGHNTVSWYQQALGQGPQFIFQYYREEENGRGNFPPRFSGLQFPNYSSELNVNALELDDSALYLCASSLGGSIDEQYFGPGTRLTVT.

V is TRBV6-1 and J is TRBJ2-2; the match to TRBD1 covers 8 bases. The CDR3 contains 14 residues. V dropped 6 bases and J dropped 7; count of bases not matched to a gene: 7. CDR1 MNHNS and CDR2 SASEGT come from the germline V gene. The CDR3 protein is CASRVDRVNGELFF. The CDR3 DNA follows: TGTGCCAGCAGGGTGGACAGGGTAAACGGGGAGCTGTTTTTT.

The chain is built from TRBV7-3 and TRBJ2-6; possible D gene TRBD1, 6 bases. The ends were cut back, 5 bases at V and 2 bases at J, with 13 bases in the middle. Germline loops: CDR1 SGHTA, CDR2 FQGTGA. CDR3 size: 16 residues. CDR3 in amino acids: CASSQSTGTGANVLTF. CDR3 nucleotides: TGTGCCAGCAGCCAATCTACAGGGACTGGGGCCAACGTCCTGACTTTC. Drawing the rest from reference TRBV7-3 and TRBJ2-6, the complete variable domain is GAGVSQTPSNKVTEKGKYVELRCDPISGHTALYWYRQSLGQGPEFLIYFQGTGAADDSGLPNDRFFAVRPEGSVSTLKIQRTERGDSAVYLCASSQSTGTGANVLTFGAGSRLTVL.

This chain uses TRBV7-2 with TRBJ2-3; 7 nucleotides match TRBD1. CDR1 and CDR2 from the germline V gene are SGHTA and FQGNSA. The CDR3 spans 17 residues. The V gene end was trimmed by 1 base and the J gene end by 6 bases; junction bases not matched to a gene: 13. The CDR3 DNA reads as TGTGCCAGCAGCTTAGACCCCCCGGGACAGATAATGGATACGCAGTATTTT. Amino acid sequence: CASSLDPPGQIMDTQYF.

The chain recombines TRBV6-5 with TRBJ2-7, with 7 bases lining up with TRBD1. The V gene end was trimmed by 2 bases and the J gene end by 0 bases; junction bases not matched to a gene: 7. Germline V CDR1 and CDR2: MNHEY, SVGAGI. This CDR3 is 16 amino acids long. The CDR3 reads CASSYLPTGNSYEQYF. DNA of the CDR3: TGTGCCAGCAGTTACCTTCCGACAGGGAACTCCTACGAGCAGTACTTC.

V is TRBV5-4 and J is TRBJ2-6; D gene unclear. CDR1 and CDR2 (germline): SGHNT, YYREEE (reference sequence). Trimming took 3 bases from V and 0 from J, leaving 7 bases between them. This CDR3 is built from 15 residues. CDR3 DNA: TGTGCCAGCAGCTCAGTCCCCTCTGGGGCCAACGTCCTGACTTTC. Translation gives CASSSVPSGANVLTF.

The rearrangement uses TRBV4-1 and TRBJ2-7; TRBD1 matches 7 bases. V shed 1 base, J shed 2 bases, and the junction held 5 bases outside the gene matches. CDR3 size: 15 residues. Germline CDR1 and CDR2: MGHRA and YSYEKL. CDR3 DNA: TGCGCCAGCAGCCAAGCGGACAGGCCTACCTACGAGCAGTACTTC. It translates to CASSQADRPTYEQYF.

This chain connects TRBV7-8 to TRBJ1-1; TRBD1 agrees at 7 bases. The germline V gene has CDR1 SGHVS and CDR2 FQNEAQ. V was clipped by 3 bases and J by 8 bases; unmatched bases: 6. The CDR3 runs to 13 residues. CDR3 nucleotide sequence: TGTGCCAGCAGCTTTTCACGGGACAGCGAAGCTTTCTTT. Amino acid sequence: CASSFSRDSEAFF.